The 26 T cell receptor beta chains below were found in one sample sequenced in a study of T cell repertoires in cytomegalovirus infection. No antigen has been assigned to these receptors. TCRdb used MiXCR to reprocess the reads, holding one entry per CDR3 protein. This sample carries about 740,000 distinct CDR3 sequences, approximately 33% of them seen once, and the ten largest clones take roughly 20%. Here the sequenced sample was cultured PBMCs, taken from culture after CMV antigen stimulation. The receptor set was obtained from a human donor in good health (CMV status not recorded). Some clones in this sample may be carry-over from other donors' samples.

This rearrangement joins TRBV20-1 to TRBJ2-3; no clear D. Trimming cost V 0 bases and J 1 base, with 11 bases left between them. CDR1 and CDR2 (germline): DFQATT, SNEGSKA (reference sequence). This CDR3 spans 15 amino acids. The CDR3, as DNA: TGCAGTGCTAGAGAGGGATTCTGGGGCACAGATACGCAGTATTTT. Translating gives CSAREGFWGTDTQYF.

This clonotype has a handful of counts. The chain carries TRBV6-2 or TRBV6-3 and TRBJ2-2; no firm D call. Trimming pared 6 bases from V and 6 bases from J, leaving 8 bases between. The CDR3 totals 12 residues. Germline V lookup: CDR1 MNHEY, CDR2 SVGEGT. The CDR3 region has the DNA TGTGCCAGCAGGCCTACTCCCGGGGAGCTGTTTTTT. Encoded protein: CASRPTPGELFF.

This chain connects TRBV6-1 to TRBJ1-4, with a possible D match to TRBD1 (5 bases). The ends were cut back, 6 bases at V and 8 bases at J, with 16 bases in the middle. CDR1 and CDR2 (germline): MNHNS, SASEGT. CDR3 length: 14 amino acids. The CDR3 DNA is TGTGCCAGCAGAAGGACTACAGGTTCCGAAAAACTGTTTTTT. Amino acids: CASRRTTGSEKLFF.

J is TRBJ1-6 and V is TRBV30; D gene uncertain. V was clipped by 5 bases and J by 5 bases, with 10 bases between them. Germline V gene sequence: CDR1 GTSNPN, CDR2 SVGIG (reference sequence). This CDR3 spans 13 amino acids. The DNA for the CDR3 is TGTGCCTGGGACGGAAAGAATAATTCACCCCTCCACTTT. It yields the protein CAWDGKNNSPLHF.

The chain recombines TRBV12-3 or TRBV12-4 with TRBJ2-6, with D hard to call. V dropped 6 bases and J dropped 2 bases, with 8 bases sitting between them. The CDR3 covers 14 residues. CDR3 loop: CASSQLAGANVLTF. The CDR3 bases are TGTGCCAGCAGCCAACTCGCTGGGGCCAACGTCCTGACTTTC.

This clonotype was seen a few times. The chain couples TRBV20-1 to TRBJ2-7; TRBD1 agrees at 7 bases. CDR1 is DFQATT and CDR2 is SNEGSKA in the germline V gene (reference sequence). There are 13 residues in the CDR3. Losses at the gene ends were 5 bases for V and 6 bases for J; bases not matched to a gene: 10. The CDR3 nucleotides are TGCAGTGCTTATCGGGCGGCAGGGGGCGAGCAGTACTTC. It translates to CSAYRAAGGEQYF.

Many counts were recorded for this clonotype. The chain is built from TRBV12-3 or TRBV12-4 and TRBJ2-1, with 10 bases that match TRBD1. This CDR3 has 15 amino acids. The J segment lost 0 bases and the V segment lost 4 bases, leaving 0 bases of the junction unmatched. CDR3 DNA sequence: TGTGCCAGCAGTTGGGACAGGGGCTCCTACAATGAGCAGTTCTTC. Amino acid sequence: CASSWDRGSYNEQFF.

This clonotype has a count of ten or more. The chain carries TRBV14 and TRBJ2-5; no clear D gene. The CDR3 length is 15 residues. Germline loops: CDR1 SGHDN, CDR2 FVKESK. V shed 4 bases and J shed 0 bases, with 12 bases lying between them. CDR3 in amino acids: CASSLGLTYQETQYF. In DNA form, the CDR3 reads TGTGCCAGCAGCCTGGGCTTGACATACCAAGAGACCCAGTACTTC.

This clonotype was counted at least ten times. This chain links TRBV7-2 with TRBJ1-6, with D perhaps TRBD1 (5 bases). Germline V gives CDR1 SGHTA, CDR2 FQGNSA. The germline V and J ends were trimmed by 1 base and 10 bases, with 14 bases remaining between them. There are 15 residues in the CDR3. The DNA of the CDR3 is TGTGCCAGCAGCTTAGGAGGGGTCCCAGGCTCACCCCTCCACTTT. The encoded protein is CASSLGGVPGSPLHF.

This clonotype came up many times. The rearrangement links TRBV7-8 to TRBJ2-3; 8 nucleotides align to TRBD2. Germline CDR1 and CDR2: SGHVS and FQNEAQ. The CDR3 covers 15 residues. The junction had 6 bases not matched to a gene; V was cut back by 3 bases and J by 4 bases. The chain's CDR3 is CASSFRGGLADTQYF. The CDR3 nucleotides read TGTGCCAGCAGCTTTCGGGGGGGCCTCGCAGATACGCAGTATTTT.

V and J are TRBV4-1 and TRBJ2-1, with 9 bases matching TRBD2. The CDR3 is made up of 17 amino acids. Looked up from germline, CDR1 is MGHRA and CDR2 is YSYEKL. J gave up 6 bases and V 2 bases, and 11 bases lay outside the gene matches. The CDR3 spells CASSQPFSGSSPNEQFF. In DNA, the CDR3 is TGCGCCAGCAGCCAACCTTTTAGCGGGAGTAGTCCCAATGAGCAGTTCTTC.

This clonotype was seen at least ten times. The rearrangement links TRBV7-8 to TRBJ2-7; D is ambiguous. Germline V gene lookup returns CDR1 SGHVS and CDR2 FQNEAQ. The CDR3 totals 12 residues. V shed 3 bases and J shed 6 bases, with 9 bases lying between them. CDR3 in amino acids: CASSFSSGEQYF. The CDR3 nucleotides are TGTGCCAGCAGCTTTAGCTCCGGCGAGCAGTACTTC.

A remark on this clonotype: This may be a read error: a much more frequent sequence differs by one nucleotide. CDR3 in amino acids: CASSLGASSPYNEQFF. CDR3 nucleotide sequence: TGTGCCAGCAGCCTCGGGGCCTCGAGCCCCTACAATGAGCAGTTCTTC. The chain carries TRBV7-6 and TRBJ2-1, with D possibly called TRBD1 or TRBD2 (5 bases each). Germline values: CDR1 SGHVS, CDR2 FNYEAQ. The CDR3 has 16 amino acids. Trimming removed 5 bases from V and 2 bases from J, with 16 bases in between.

The chain is built from TRBV14 and TRBJ2-6; D gene unclear. This CDR3 has 17 residues. Trimming shortened V by 0 bases and J by 4 bases, and 13 bases separated the two germline ends. The germline V gene has CDR1 SGHDN and CDR2 FVKESK. The CDR3 bases are TGTGCCAGCAGCCAAGAATGGTTCCAGAGGGGGGCCAACGTCCTGACTTTC. This gives the protein CASSQEWFQRGANVLTF.

A few counts support this clonotype. This sequence joins TRBV11-2 and TRBJ1-2, with D maybe TRBD1 (5 bases). The germline V gene encodes CDR1 SGHAT and CDR2 FQNNGV. The CDR3 contains 14 residues. V lost 11 bases, J lost 4 bases, and 20 bases lay in between. DNA of the CDR3: TGTGCCGTCACAGGTGCTCCGGCCTTCTATGGCTACACCTTC. This encodes CAVTGAPAFYGYTF.

In this sample, this clonotype turned up a few times. This chain joins TRBV12-3 or TRBV12-4 and TRBJ2-1; TRBD1 aligns across 9 bases. The CDR3 loop spans 16 amino acids. The trim removed 3 bases at V and 6 bases at J, leaving 9 bases unmatched. DNA for the CDR3: TGTGCCAGCAGTTTGCGGTGGCGGACAGGGGTCAATGAGCAGTTCTTC. This translates into CASSLRWRTGVNEQFF.

V is TRBV6-6 and J is TRBJ2-5; D not certain. The germline V gene encodes CDR1 MNHNY and CDR2 SVGAGI (reference sequence). The CDR3 is 15 amino acids. Trimming removed 6 bases from V and 2 bases from J, with 16 bases in between. The CDR3 DNA reads as TGTGCCAGCAGCTACCCCCCCCCCCTGCAAGAGACCCAGTACTTC. Translating gives CASSYPPPLQETQYF.

This clonotype showed up many times. The chain has TRBV7-9 and TRBJ1-5; no clear D. Between the trimmed V and J ends, which lost 1 base and 7 bases, there was a span of 11 bases. The germline CDR1 and CDR2 sequences are SEHNR and FQNEAQ (reference sequence). The length of the CDR3 is 14 residues. CDR3 region: CASSLVRGGQPQHF. CDR3 in DNA: TGTGCCAGCAGCTTAGTCCGGGGTGGACAGCCCCAGCATTTT.

The J gene is TRBJ2-7, the V gene TRBV27; 8 bases are shared with TRBD2. The V gene end was trimmed by 2 bases and the J gene end by 6 bases; junction bases not matched to a gene: 12. Germline V gene lookup returns CDR1 MNHEY and CDR2 SMNVEV (reference sequence). The CDR3 contains 16 residues. In nucleotides, the CDR3 is TGTGCCAGCAGTTTAACCGGGAGGGCCGACTCGGGCGAGCAGTACTTC. As protein: CASSLTGRADSGEQYF.

This clonotype was picked up a small number of times. V is TRBV6-2 or TRBV6-3 and J is TRBJ2-1; possible D gene TRBD2, 6 bases. V lost 0 bases to trimming and J lost 6 bases, with 18 bases between them. Germline V gene lookup returns CDR1 MNHEY and CDR2 SVGEGT. This CDR3 comprises 17 residues. In DNA, the CDR3 is TGTGCCAGCAGTTACTCAAGTAGCGGAAGGGCGGGCAATGAGCAGTTCTTC. It specifies CASSYSSSGRAGNEQFF.

This clonotype was seen a few times. This chain uses TRBV11-2 with TRBJ1-2; tentatively, D is TRBD1 (5 bases). Looked up from germline, CDR1 is SGHAT and CDR2 is FQNNGV. The CDR3 consists of 11 residues. Trimming removed 3 bases from V and 14 bases from J, with 13 bases in between. The CDR3 DNA reads TGTGCCAGCAGCTTGGCAGGGATGCCAACCTTC. Protein: CASSLAGMPTF.

The V gene is TRBV4-1, the J gene TRBJ2-7; D is perhaps TRBD1 or TRBD2 (5 bases each). Germline CDR1 reads MGHRA; CDR2 reads YSYEKL. Deletions cut 0 bases from V and 2 bases from J, with 14 bases between. This CDR3 contains 16 residues. CDR3 residues: CASSQDVGTEPYEQYF. The CDR3 nucleotides are TGCGCCAGCAGCCAAGACGTTGGGACGGAGCCCTACGAGCAGTACTTC.

This clonotype has a count of ten or more. The CDR3: CASSPPSTGLGEQFF. The DNA for the CDR3 is TGTGCCAGCAGCCCACCTTCTACGGGTTTAGGTGAGCAGTTCTTC. J is TRBJ2-1 and V is TRBV7-9; D unclear. V was trimmed by 5 bases and J by 9 bases, leaving 20 bases between them. The germline gives CDR1 SEHNR, CDR2 FQNEAQ (reference sequence). The length of the CDR3 is 15 residues.

V is TRBV7-4 and J is TRBJ2-5; D gene unclear. The V gene's germline CDR1 is SGHVT and CDR2 SQSDAQ. This CDR3 contains 12 residues. V lost 3 bases to trimming and J lost 5 bases, with 7 bases between them. CDR3 DNA: TGTGCCAGCAGCTTCGGGTTCGAGACCCAGTACTTC. This translates into CASSFGFETQYF.

The V call is TRBV7-9, the J call TRBJ2-1; 14 nucleotides match TRBD2. The CDR3 totals 17 residues. Germline trimming cut 3 bases from V and 4 bases from J; bases unmatched to any gene: 5. Germline V CDR1 and CDR2: SEHNR, FQNEAQ (reference sequence). The CDR3 loop reads CASSFPGLAGAYNEQFF. CDR3 DNA sequence: TGTGCCAGCAGCTTCCCGGGACTAGCGGGGGCTTACAATGAGCAGTTCTTC.

This clonotype was observed a single time. The junction does not match germline at one end; this may be a read error. CDR3 sequence (DNA): TGTGCCAGCAGCCCCACCTATTATTCACCCCTCCACTTT. Residues: CASSPTYYSPLHF. The chain couples TRBV2 to TRBJ1-6; D not certain. CDR1 and CDR2 from the germline V gene are SNHLY and FYNNEI. The CDR3 consists of 13 residues.